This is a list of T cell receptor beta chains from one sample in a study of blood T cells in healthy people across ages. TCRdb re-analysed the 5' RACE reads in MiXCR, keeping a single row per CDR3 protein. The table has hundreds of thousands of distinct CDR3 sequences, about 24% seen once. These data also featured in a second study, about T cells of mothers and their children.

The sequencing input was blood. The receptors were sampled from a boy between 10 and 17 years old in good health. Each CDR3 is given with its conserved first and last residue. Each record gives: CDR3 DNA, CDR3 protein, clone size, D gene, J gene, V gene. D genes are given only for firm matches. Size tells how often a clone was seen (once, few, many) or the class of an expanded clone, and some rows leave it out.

CDR3 DNA: TGTGCCAGCAGCTCGGGGACTAGCGGGAGAAACATTCAGTACTTC
CDR3 protein: CASSSGTSGRNIQYF
clone size: few
D gene: TRBD2
J gene: TRBJ2-4
V gene: TRBV5-6

CDR3 DNA: TGTGCCAGCAGTCAAGATTCAGGACTGCAAGAGACCCAGTACTTC
CDR3 protein: CASSQDSGLQETQYF
clone size: .
D gene: .
J gene: TRBJ2-5
V gene: TRBV3-1

CDR3 DNA: TGTGCCAGCAGCTGGGGAGGTCCCGAGAGAGAGCAGTACTTC
CDR3 protein: CASSWGGPEREQYF
clone size: .
D gene: .
J gene: TRBJ2-5
V gene: TRBV7-3

CDR3 DNA: TGTGCCAGCAGCCAACCAGGACCCCTCGGGTACGAGCAGTACTTC
CDR3 protein: CASSQPGPLGYEQYF
clone size: .
D gene: .
J gene: TRBJ2-7
V gene: TRBV3-1

CDR3 DNA: TGCGCCAGCAGCGGACAGGCGGAGCGGGGAAACTCCGAGCAGTACTTC
CDR3 protein: CASSGQAERGNSEQYF
clone size: .
D gene: .
J gene: TRBJ2-7
V gene: TRBV5-1

CDR3 DNA: TGTGCCAGCAGCGTAGTAAGGAACGGGGAGCTGTTTTTT
CDR3 protein: CASSVVRNGELFF
clone size: .
D gene: .
J gene: TRBJ2-2
V gene: TRBV9

CDR3 DNA: TGCGCCAGCAGCCAGGAAGACAGGTCGGGGCAGCCCCAGCATTTT
CDR3 protein: CASSQEDRSGQPQHF
clone size: few
D gene: .
J gene: TRBJ1-5
V gene: TRBV4-3

CDR3 DNA: TGTGCCACCAGTACTGGTGGGCGGGATACGTACAATGAGCAGTTCTTC
CDR3 protein: CATSTGGRDTYNEQFF
clone size: many
D gene: .
J gene: TRBJ2-1
V gene: TRBV24-1

CDR3 DNA: TGCGCCAGCAGCCTTGTGACAGACACAGATACGCAGTATTTT
CDR3 protein: CASSLVTDTDTQYF
clone size: few
D gene: .
J gene: TRBJ2-3
V gene: TRBV5-1

CDR3 DNA: TGTGCCATCAAACCGACTAGCGGGAGTTGGAGTGGTGAGCAGTTCTTC
CDR3 protein: CAIKPTSGSWSGEQFF
clone size: .
D gene: TRBD2
J gene: TRBJ2-1
V gene: TRBV10-3

CDR3 DNA: TGTGCCAGCAGTCTAGCGGGAGGATCAAGCTCCTACAATGGGCAGTTCTTC
CDR3 protein: CASSLAGGSSSYNGQFF
clone size: .
D gene: TRBD2
J gene: TRBJ2-1
V gene: TRBV28

CDR3 DNA: TGTGCCAGCAGCACCGGGGCCCACGGCCTGAATCAGCCCCAGCATTTT
CDR3 protein: CASSTGAHGLNQPQHF
clone size: .
D gene: .
J gene: TRBJ1-5
V gene: TRBV5-8

CDR3 DNA: TGTGCCTGGAGTCCCGACAGAAACACCATATATTTT
CDR3 protein: CAWSPDRNTIYF
clone size: .
D gene: .
J gene: TRBJ1-3
V gene: TRBV30

CDR3 DNA: TGTGCCAGCAGTGACTCGGCGACTAGCGATTCCAATGAGCAGTTCTTC
CDR3 protein: CASSDSATSDSNEQFF
clone size: few
D gene: TRBD2
J gene: TRBJ2-1
V gene: TRBV6-4

CDR3 DNA: TGTGCCAGCAGTAATGGGTTGGTTAGCGGGGTCTACAATGAGCAGTTCTTC
CDR3 protein: CASSNGLVSGVYNEQFF
clone size: .
D gene: TRBD2
J gene: TRBJ2-1
V gene: TRBV6-2/TRBV6-3

CDR3 DNA: TGTGCCAGCAGCTTACCGGGCTACACTGGAGGTACAGATACGCAGTATTTT
CDR3 protein: CASSLPGYTGGTDTQYF
clone size: .
D gene: .
J gene: TRBJ2-3
V gene: TRBV7-8

CDR3 DNA: TGTGCCAGCAGCTTGACCCGAGGTCACCCTAATTCACCCCTCCACTTT
CDR3 protein: CASSLTRGHPNSPLHF
clone size: .
D gene: .
J gene: TRBJ1-6
V gene: TRBV5-8

CDR3 DNA: TGCGCCAGCTATGATATACAGAACTACGAGCAGTACTTC
CDR3 protein: CASYDIQNYEQYF
clone size: few
D gene: .
J gene: TRBJ2-7
V gene: TRBV4-1

CDR3 DNA: TGTGCCAGCAGTTCCGGGACAGGGGTGGCTGAAGCTTTCTTT
CDR3 protein: CASSSGTGVAEAFF
clone size: few
D gene: TRBD1
J gene: TRBJ1-1
V gene: TRBV28

CDR3 DNA: TGTGCCAGCAGCCCCGACAGCGCTGAAGCTTTCTTT
CDR3 protein: CASSPDSAEAFF
clone size: .
D gene: .
J gene: TRBJ1-1
V gene: TRBV6-2/TRBV6-3

CDR3 DNA: TGCGCCAGCAGCCCGTACAGGTACAATGAGCAGTTCTTC
CDR3 protein: CASSPYRYNEQFF
clone size: few
D gene: .
J gene: TRBJ2-1
V gene: TRBV4-3

CDR3 DNA: TGTGCCAGCAGTTACCTAGCGAGGTCGGTAGAGACCCAGTACTTC
CDR3 protein: CASSYLARSVETQYF
clone size: few
D gene: .
J gene: TRBJ2-5
V gene: TRBV6-2/TRBV6-3

CDR3 DNA: TGCAGCGTTGACCAAGGGGGTTCGGGCGAGCAGTACTTC
CDR3 protein: CSVDQGGSGEQYF
clone size: .
D gene: .
J gene: TRBJ2-7
V gene: TRBV29-1

CDR3 DNA: TGCAGTGCTATTAAGGGACTAGCGAGTTACAATGAGCAGTTCTTC
CDR3 protein: CSAIKGLASYNEQFF
clone size: few
D gene: TRBD2
J gene: TRBJ2-1
V gene: TRBV20-1

CDR3 DNA: TGTGCCAGCAGCTTATGGACAGGGATAAACACTGAAGCTTTCTTT
CDR3 protein: CASSLWTGINTEAFF
clone size: few
D gene: TRBD1
J gene: TRBJ1-1
V gene: TRBV7-2

CDR3 DNA: TGTGCCAGCCAAGACGTCTTATTAGCGGGAGGGAAAAATGAGCAGTTCTTC
CDR3 protein: CASQDVLLAGGKNEQFF
clone size: .
D gene: TRBD2
J gene: TRBJ2-1
V gene: TRBV2

CDR3 DNA: TGTGCCAGCAGCTTAGCGACAGCCTCAGATACGCAGTATTTT
CDR3 protein: CASSLATASDTQYF
clone size: few
D gene: .
J gene: TRBJ2-3
V gene: TRBV7-9

CDR3 DNA: TGTGCCAGCACCTACGGGGAGGGGGCCTACGAGCAGTACTTC
CDR3 protein: CASTYGEGAYEQYF
clone size: .
D gene: .
J gene: TRBJ2-7
V gene: TRBV6-2/TRBV6-3

CDR3 DNA: TGCAGCGCTGCGGCAGGGCAAGAGGCCCAGTACTTC
CDR3 protein: CSAAAGQEAQYF
clone size: .
D gene: .
J gene: TRBJ2-5
V gene: TRBV29-1

CDR3 DNA: TGTGCCAGCAGCCAAGATCTAGGGAAGGAACAAGAGACCCAGTACTTC
CDR3 protein: CASSQDLGKEQETQYF
clone size: .
D gene: .
J gene: TRBJ2-5
V gene: TRBV3-1

CDR3 DNA: TGTGCCAGCAGCCTCGGGGGACAGACCCAGTACTTC
CDR3 protein: CASSLGGQTQYF
clone size: many
D gene: .
J gene: TRBJ2-5
V gene: TRBV25-1

CDR3 DNA: TGTGCCAGCAGCTTCCATGGGGCCAACGTCCTGACTTTC
CDR3 protein: CASSFHGANVLTF
clone size: many
D gene: .
J gene: TRBJ2-6
V gene: TRBV7-8

CDR3 DNA: TGTGCCAGCAGCGGGGGGACAGCTGGAAACACCATATATTTT
CDR3 protein: CASSGGTAGNTIYF
clone size: .
D gene: TRBD1
J gene: TRBJ1-3
V gene: TRBV9

CDR3 DNA: TGTGCCAGCAGCTCTGGTCCCGGGACGTCCTTGGGGGCCAACGTCCTGACTTTC
CDR3 protein: CASSSGPGTSLGANVLTF
clone size: .
D gene: .
J gene: TRBJ2-6
V gene: TRBV7-9

CDR3 DNA: TGTGCCAGCAGCCGACGGGGCGGGACTAGCGCCAATGAGCAGTTCTTC
CDR3 protein: CASSRRGGTSANEQFF
clone size: few
D gene: TRBD2
J gene: TRBJ2-1
V gene: TRBV6-2/TRBV6-3

CDR3 DNA: TGTGCCAGCAGCTTAGACCCGCGGGGCCACGAGGGCTACACCTTC
CDR3 protein: CASSLDPRGHEGYTF
clone size: few
D gene: .
J gene: TRBJ1-2
V gene: TRBV7-3

CDR3 DNA: TGCAGTGCTAGAGATGTGATTAGCAACGAGCAGTACTTC
CDR3 protein: CSARDVISNEQYF
clone size: .
D gene: .
J gene: TRBJ2-7
V gene: TRBV20-1

CDR3 DNA: TGTGCCAGCAGTAGATTAGGGACTAGCGGAGATCGCGAGCAGTACTTC
CDR3 protein: CASSRLGTSGDREQYF
clone size: .
D gene: TRBD2
J gene: TRBJ2-7
V gene: TRBV6-6

CDR3 DNA: TGTGCCAGCAGCTTTGGGACAACAGATACGCAGTATTTT
CDR3 protein: CASSFGTTDTQYF
clone size: .
D gene: .
J gene: TRBJ2-3
V gene: TRBV7-6

CDR3 DNA: TGTGCCAGCAGTTCCCGGGGTGCTACAGGGGGCGTAGGAGAGACCCAGTACTTC
CDR3 protein: CASSSRGATGGVGETQYF
clone size: .
D gene: TRBD1
J gene: TRBJ2-5
V gene: TRBV12-3/TRBV12-4